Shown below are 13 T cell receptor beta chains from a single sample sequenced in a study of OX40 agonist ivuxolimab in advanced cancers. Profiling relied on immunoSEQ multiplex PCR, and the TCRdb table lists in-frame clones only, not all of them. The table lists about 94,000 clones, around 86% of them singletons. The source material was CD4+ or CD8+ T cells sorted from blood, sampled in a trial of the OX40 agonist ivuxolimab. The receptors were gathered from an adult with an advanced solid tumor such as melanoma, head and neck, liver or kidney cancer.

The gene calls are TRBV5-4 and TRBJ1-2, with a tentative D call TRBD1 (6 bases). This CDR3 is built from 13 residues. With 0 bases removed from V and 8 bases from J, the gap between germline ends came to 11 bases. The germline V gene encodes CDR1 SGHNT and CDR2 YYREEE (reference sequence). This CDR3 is CASSLDGGRGYTF. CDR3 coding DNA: TGTGCCAGCAGCTTGGATGGGGGCCGGGGCTACACCTTC. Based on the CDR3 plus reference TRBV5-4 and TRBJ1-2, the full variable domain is ETGVTQSPTHLIKTRGQQVTLRCSSQSGHNTVSWYQQALGQGPQFIFQYYREEENGRGNFPPRFSGLQFPNYSSELNVNALELDDSALYLCASSLDGGRGYTFGSGTRLTVV.

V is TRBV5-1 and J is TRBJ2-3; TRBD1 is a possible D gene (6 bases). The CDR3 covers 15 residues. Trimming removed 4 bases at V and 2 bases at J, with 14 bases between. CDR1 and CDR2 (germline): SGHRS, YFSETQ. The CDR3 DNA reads TGCGCCAGCAGCAAGGACAGTGCGTACACAGATACGCAGTATTTT. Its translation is CASSKDSAYTDTQYF.

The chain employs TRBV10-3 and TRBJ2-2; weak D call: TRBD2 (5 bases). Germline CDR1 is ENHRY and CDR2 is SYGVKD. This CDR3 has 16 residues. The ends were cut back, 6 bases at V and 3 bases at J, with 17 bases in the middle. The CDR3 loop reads CAIRIGQRADTGELFF. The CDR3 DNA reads TGTGCCATCAGGATCGGTCAGAGGGCGGACACCGGGGAGCTGTTTTTT.

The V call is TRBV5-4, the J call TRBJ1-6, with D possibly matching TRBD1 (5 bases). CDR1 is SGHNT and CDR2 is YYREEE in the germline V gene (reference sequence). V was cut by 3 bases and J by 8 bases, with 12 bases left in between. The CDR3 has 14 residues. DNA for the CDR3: TGTGCCAGCAGCTCACCGACAGACTATTCACCCCTCCACTTT. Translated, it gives CASSSPTDYSPLHF.

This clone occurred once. The CDR3 DNA is TGTGCCAGCAGCACGAAAACGGGGAGCTCTGGGGCCAACGTCCTGACTTTC. It yields the protein CASSTKTGSSGANVLTF. The chain carries TRBV7-6 and TRBJ2-6, with D possibly TRBD2 on 5 matching bases. This CDR3 contains 17 residues. Germline V gene sequence: CDR1 SGHVS, CDR2 FNYEAQ. Between the trimmed V and J ends, which lost 5 bases and 0 bases, there was a span of 14 bases.

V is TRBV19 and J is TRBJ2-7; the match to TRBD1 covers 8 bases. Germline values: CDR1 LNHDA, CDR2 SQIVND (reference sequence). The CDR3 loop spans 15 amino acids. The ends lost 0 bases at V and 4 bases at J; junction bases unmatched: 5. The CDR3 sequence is CASSIDWTGTYEQYF. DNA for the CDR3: TGTGCCAGTAGTATAGACTGGACAGGGACTTACGAGCAGTACTTC.

In DNA, the CDR3 is TGTGCCAGCAGCTTAGCTGGGGCTCTAGCGGAGACCCAGTACTTC. Its translation is CASSLAGALAETQYF. The rearrangement links TRBV7-6 to TRBJ2-5; weak D call: TRBD2 (6 bases). The CDR3 spans 15 residues. V lost 0 bases and J 5 bases, leaving 13 bases between the germline ends. Germline CDR1 SGHVS, CDR2 FNYEAQ.

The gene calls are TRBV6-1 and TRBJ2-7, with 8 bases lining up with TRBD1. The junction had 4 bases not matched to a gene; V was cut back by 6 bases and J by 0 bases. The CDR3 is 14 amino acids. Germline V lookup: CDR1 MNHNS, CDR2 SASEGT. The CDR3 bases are TGTGCCAGCAGGGGACAGGCAAACTCCTACGAGCAGTACTTC. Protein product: CASRGQANSYEQYF.

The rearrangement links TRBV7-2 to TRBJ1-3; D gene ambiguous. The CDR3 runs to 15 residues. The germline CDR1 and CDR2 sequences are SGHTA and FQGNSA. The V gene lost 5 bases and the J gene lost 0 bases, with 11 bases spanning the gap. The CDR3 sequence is CASSRDTASGNTIYF. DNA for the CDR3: TGTGCCAGCAGCCGCGACACTGCCTCTGGAAACACCATATATTTT.

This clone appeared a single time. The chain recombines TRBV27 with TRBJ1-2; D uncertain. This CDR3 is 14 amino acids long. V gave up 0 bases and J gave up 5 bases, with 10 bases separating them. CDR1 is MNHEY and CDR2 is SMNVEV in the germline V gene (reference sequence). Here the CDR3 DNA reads TGTGCCAGCAGTTTATCGAGCGGGTTTTATGGCTACACCTTC. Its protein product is CASSLSSGFYGYTF.

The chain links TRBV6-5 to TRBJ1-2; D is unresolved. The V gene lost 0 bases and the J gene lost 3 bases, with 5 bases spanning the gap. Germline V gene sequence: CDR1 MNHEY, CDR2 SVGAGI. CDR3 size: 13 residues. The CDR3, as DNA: TGTGCCAGCAGTTACTCGAACGACTATGGCTACACCTTC. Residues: CASSYSNDYGYTF.

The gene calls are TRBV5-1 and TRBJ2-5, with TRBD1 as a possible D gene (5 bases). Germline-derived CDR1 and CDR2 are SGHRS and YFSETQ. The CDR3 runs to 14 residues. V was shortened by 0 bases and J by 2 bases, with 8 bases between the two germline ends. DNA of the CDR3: TGCGCCAGCAGCTTGGGACAGTTACAAGAGACCCAGTACTTC. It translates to CASSLGQLQETQYF.

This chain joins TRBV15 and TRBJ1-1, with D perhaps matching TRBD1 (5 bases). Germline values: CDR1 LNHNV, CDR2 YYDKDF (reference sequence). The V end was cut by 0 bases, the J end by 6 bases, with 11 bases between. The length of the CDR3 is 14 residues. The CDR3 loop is CATSRDPGDSEAFF. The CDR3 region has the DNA TGTGCCACCAGCAGAGATCCGGGGGACTCTGAAGCTTTCTTT.